A selection of T cell receptor beta chains follows, all from one sample in a study of shared clonotypes between healthy human individuals. Assay: immunoSEQ multiplex PCR; the TCRdb copy retains only in-frame clones and omits some. The sample shows approximately 2.5 million clones, around nine tenths of them seen only once. Specimen: naive CD4+ T cells sorted from blood. These receptors came from a young man in good health. Each CDR3 is given with its conserved first and last residue. Each record gives: J gene, V gene, D gene, clone size, CDR3 protein, CDR3 DNA. D genes are given only for firm matches. Rows give clone size only sometimes, using once, few, many, or a class for an expanded clone.

J gene: TRBJ2-1; V gene: TRBV5-1; D gene: TRBD2; clone size: NA; CDR3 protein: CASSLQGLAGRPNEQFF; CDR3 DNA: TGCGCCAGCAGCTTGCAGGGGCTAGCGGGGCGACCTAATGAGCAGTTCTTC
J gene: TRBJ2-1; V gene: TRBV7-8; D gene: TRBD2; clone size: NA; CDR3 protein: CASSPRTSGDSYNEQFF; CDR3 DNA: TGTGCCAGCAGCCCTCGGACTAGCGGGGATTCCTACAATGAGCAGTTCTTC
J gene: TRBJ2-1; V gene: TRBV6-1; D gene: NA; clone size: NA; CDR3 protein: CASRQTRSYNEQFF; CDR3 DNA: TGTGCCAGTCGACAGACCCGCTCCTACAATGAGCAGTTCTTC
J gene: TRBJ2-5; V gene: TRBV6-5; D gene: NA; clone size: NA; CDR3 protein: CASRRGQGETQYF; CDR3 DNA: TGTGCCAGCCGTAGGGGCCAGGGGGAGACCCAGTACTTC
J gene: TRBJ2-7; V gene: TRBV29-1; D gene: NA; clone size: NA; CDR3 protein: CSAARGDEQYF; CDR3 DNA: TGCAGCGCCGCCAGGGGGGACGAGCAGTACTTC
J gene: TRBJ2-1; V gene: TRBV4-3; D gene: TRBD2; clone size: NA; CDR3 protein: CASSQDREGEQFF; CDR3 DNA: TGCGCCAGCAGCCAAGATCGGGAGGGTGAGCAGTTCTTC
J gene: TRBJ1-1; V gene: TRBV10-1; D gene: TRBD1; clone size: NA; CDR3 protein: CASSEYQGADTEAFF; CDR3 DNA: TGCGCCAGCAGTGAGTATCAGGGGGCGGACACTGAAGCTTTCTTT
J gene: TRBJ2-5; V gene: TRBV7-2; D gene: TRBD1; clone size: NA; CDR3 protein: CASSHSRGTGFLETQYF; CDR3 DNA: TGTGCCAGCAGCCATAGCCGGGGGACAGGGTTTTTGGAGACCCAGTACTTC
J gene: TRBJ2-6; V gene: TRBV28; D gene: NA; clone size: NA; CDR3 protein: CASSLEAGANVLTF; CDR3 DNA: TGTGCCAGCAGTTTGGAGGCTGGGGCCAACGTCCTGACTTTC
J gene: TRBJ1-5; V gene: TRBV6-6; D gene: TRBD1; clone size: once; CDR3 protein: CASSPTGVSNQPQHF; CDR3 DNA: TGTGCCAGCAGCCCGACAGGGGTTAGCAATCAGCCCCAGCATTTT
J gene: TRBJ1-3; V gene: TRBV4-1; D gene: NA; clone size: NA; CDR3 protein: CASSYSTGFSGNTIYF; CDR3 DNA: TGCGCCAGCAGCTACTCTACAGGGTTCTCTGGAAACACCATATATTTT
J gene: TRBJ2-1; V gene: TRBV6-5; D gene: NA; clone size: NA; CDR3 protein: CASSYSDGTWEQFF; CDR3 DNA: TGTGCCAGCAGTTACTCCGACGGGACTTGGGAGCAGTTCTTC
J gene: TRBJ2-2; V gene: TRBV2; D gene: NA; clone size: NA; CDR3 protein: CASSALQNTGELFF; CDR3 DNA: TGTGCCAGCAGTGCTTTGCAGAACACCGGGGAGCTGTTTTTT
J gene: TRBJ2-2; V gene: TRBV28; D gene: NA; clone size: NA; CDR3 protein: CASCGGGIGGELFF; CDR3 DNA: TGTGCCAGTTGTGGGGGCGGGATCGGCGGGGAGCTGTTTTTT
J gene: TRBJ2-3; V gene: TRBV5-1; D gene: NA; clone size: NA; CDR3 protein: CASSLGFVGDTQYF; CDR3 DNA: TGCGCCAGCAGCTTGGGGTTTGTGGGAGATACGCAGTATTTT
J gene: TRBJ1-5; V gene: TRBV6-6; D gene: NA; clone size: few; CDR3 protein: CASRLLIGNQPQHF; CDR3 DNA: TGTGCCAGCCGTCTACTAATCGGGAATCAGCCCCAGCATTTT
J gene: TRBJ2-1; V gene: TRBV5-1; D gene: NA; clone size: NA; CDR3 protein: CASSLGDRNEQFF; CDR3 DNA: TGCGCCAGCAGCTTGGGGGACCGAAATGAGCAGTTCTTC
J gene: TRBJ1-1; V gene: TRBV29-1; D gene: NA; clone size: few; CDR3 protein: CSAGRASTEAFF; CDR3 DNA: TGCAGCGCCGGGAGGGCGAGCACTGAAGCTTTCTTT
J gene: TRBJ2-7; V gene: TRBV5-7; D gene: NA; clone size: NA; CDR3 protein: CASSPNNYEQYF; CDR3 DNA: TGTGCCAGCAGCCCGAACAACTACGAGCAGTACTTC
J gene: TRBJ2-7; V gene: TRBV30; D gene: TRBD1; clone size: NA; CDR3 protein: CARARQGRGEQYF; CDR3 DNA: TGTGCCCGAGCTCGACAGGGACGGGGAGAGCAGTACTTC
J gene: TRBJ2-6; V gene: TRBV5-4; D gene: NA; clone size: once; CDR3 protein: CASSLGVGANVLTF; CDR3 DNA: TGTGCCAGCAGCTTGGGTGTTGGGGCCAACGTCCTGACTTTC
J gene: TRBJ1-3; V gene: TRBV19; D gene: TRBD1; clone size: NA; CDR3 protein: CASSSDRFNGNTIYF; CDR3 DNA: TGTGCCAGTAGTTCGGACAGGTTCAACGGAAACACCATATATTTT
J gene: TRBJ1-4; V gene: TRBV14; D gene: NA; clone size: NA; CDR3 protein: CASSQVGGSNEKLFF; CDR3 DNA: TGTGCCAGCAGCCAAGTTGGAGGTTCCAATGAAAAACTGTTTTTT
J gene: TRBJ2-4; V gene: TRBV5-4; D gene: TRBD2; clone size: NA; CDR3 protein: CASSPGTSGGAKNIQYF; CDR3 DNA: TGTGCCAGCAGCCCTGGGACTAGCGGGGGGGCCAAAAACATTCAGTACTTC
J gene: TRBJ1-6; V gene: TRBV11-2; D gene: NA; clone size: NA; CDR3 protein: CASSFGTENSPLHF; CDR3 DNA: TGTGCCAGCAGCTTTGGGACGGAGAATTCACCCCTCCACTTT
J gene: TRBJ1-1; V gene: TRBV29-1; D gene: NA; clone size: NA; CDR3 protein: CSVEVAGWDTEAFF; CDR3 DNA: TGCAGCGTGGAGGTGGCAGGGTGGGACACTGAAGCTTTCTTT
J gene: TRBJ1-1; V gene: TRBV13; D gene: TRBD1; clone size: NA; CDR3 protein: CASSKDRGTEAFF; CDR3 DNA: TGTGCCAGCAGCAAGGACAGGGGCACTGAAGCTTTCTTT
J gene: TRBJ2-7; V gene: TRBV7-2; D gene: TRBD2; clone size: NA; CDR3 protein: CASSLGPSGNYEQYF; CDR3 DNA: TGTGCCAGCAGCTTAGGCCCTAGCGGTAACTACGAGCAGTACTTC
J gene: TRBJ2-7; V gene: TRBV6-1; D gene: NA; clone size: NA; CDR3 protein: CASSEGRGLSYEQYF; CDR3 DNA: TGTGCCAGCAGTGAGGGCAGGGGACTATCCTACGAGCAGTACTTC
J gene: TRBJ1-3; V gene: TRBV21-1; D gene: NA; clone size: NA; CDR3 protein: CASIERATTAGNTIYF; CDR3 DNA: TGTGCCAGCATCGAGAGGGCCACGACAGCTGGAAACACCATATATTTT
J gene: TRBJ2-7; V gene: TRBV25-1; D gene: NA; clone size: NA; CDR3 protein: CASSELLLREQYF; CDR3 DNA: TGTGCCAGCAGTGAATTGCTGCTACGGGAGCAGTACTTC
J gene: TRBJ2-1; V gene: TRBV5-8; D gene: NA; clone size: NA; CDR3 protein: CASSLLVYNEQFF; CDR3 DNA: TGTGCCAGCAGCTTGCTAGTCTACAATGAGCAGTTCTTC
J gene: TRBJ2-1; V gene: TRBV4-1; D gene: TRBD2; clone size: NA; CDR3 protein: CASSQGLAGGQGEQFF; CDR3 DNA: TGCGCCAGCAGCCAAGGTCTAGCGGGAGGGCAGGGTGAGCAGTTCTTC
J gene: TRBJ1-6; V gene: TRBV2; D gene: NA; clone size: NA; CDR3 protein: CASRRGENSPLHF; CDR3 DNA: TGTGCCAGCAGAAGGGGCGAGAATTCACCCCTCCACTTT
J gene: TRBJ2-2; V gene: TRBV6-6; D gene: NA; clone size: NA; CDR3 protein: CASSPLGELFF; CDR3 DNA: TGTGCCAGCAGTCCTCTTGGGGAGCTGTTTTTT
J gene: TRBJ2-7; V gene: TRBV5-1; D gene: TRBD2; clone size: NA; CDR3 protein: CASSPGLAGGTLDEQYF; CDR3 DNA: TGCGCCAGCAGCCCGGGACTAGCGGGAGGCACTCTGGACGAGCAGTACTTC
J gene: TRBJ1-4; V gene: TRBV28; D gene: TRBD1; clone size: NA; CDR3 protein: CASSGSDRTLNEKLFF; CDR3 DNA: TGTGCCAGCAGTGGGTCGGACAGGACCTTGAATGAAAAACTGTTTTTT
J gene: TRBJ2-2; V gene: TRBV23-1; D gene: TRBD1; clone size: NA; CDR3 protein: CASSKPPGQGADTGELFF; CDR3 DNA: TGCGCCAGCAGTAAGCCCCCGGGACAGGGGGCGGACACCGGGGAGCTGTTTTTT